These 28 T cell receptor beta chains originate from one sample sequenced in a study of cytomegalovirus exposure and HLA in healthy donors. The PCR was carried out with 60 Vbeta primers and 13 Jbeta primers. Sequencing was performed with immunoSEQ multiplex PCR; in TCRdb, only in-frame clones are kept and a portion is missing. The sample table includes about 140,000 clones. The sample comprised PBMCs. These receptors were collected from a woman aged 18-35 years in good health and CMV-seronegative.

This chain links TRBV7-9 with TRBJ2-3; D not resolved. Germline loops: CDR1 SEHNR, CDR2 FQNEAQ (reference sequence). The CDR3 is 14 residues long. Trimming left V 4 bases short and J 1 base short, with 9 bases between. This chain's CDR3 is CASSYGSGTDTQYF. CDR3 DNA: TGTGCCAGCAGCTACGGGTCTGGCACAGATACGCAGTATTTT.

This chain links TRBV7-3 with TRBJ2-7; 8 bases fit TRBD1. V lost 5 bases, J lost 2 bases, and 5 bases stayed unmatched. This CDR3 has 14 residues. Germline-derived CDR1 and CDR2 are SGHTA and FQGTGA. The DNA for the CDR3 is TGTGCCAGCAGCCCGGACAGGGCGGCCTACGAGCAGTACTTC. Protein sequence: CASSPDRAAYEQYF.

The CDR3 reads CASSTGTGDEKLFF. The CDR3 DNA sequence: TGTGCCAGCAGCACCGGGACAGGGGATGAAAAACTGTTTTTT. The chain uses TRBV13 and TRBJ1-4, with 10 bases identical to TRBD1. V gave up 5 bases and J gave up 6 bases; unmatched junction bases: 3. CDR3 size: 14 residues. Germline values: CDR1 PRHDT, CDR2 FYEKMQ (reference sequence).

The gene calls are TRBV20-1 and TRBJ2-3; a possible D gene is TRBD2 (5 bases). V lost 7 bases and J lost 4, with 9 bases in between. Germline values: CDR1 DFQATT, CDR2 SNEGSKA (reference sequence). CDR3 size: 11 residues. In nucleotides, the CDR3 is TGCAGTGGAGGGAGTCCAGATACGCAGTATTTT. It specifies CSGGSPDTQYF.

The chain is built from TRBV5-1 and TRBJ1-2, with TRBD1 identical over 8 bases. Germline values: CDR1 SGHRS, CDR2 YFSETQ. This CDR3 is built from 14 residues. V was pared by 4 bases and J by 3 bases, with 5 bases of the junction left unmatched. CDR3 protein: CASSLGTGYYGYTF. CDR3 DNA sequence: TGCGCCAGCAGCCTTGGGACAGGATACTATGGCTACACCTTC. Complete variable domain (other parts from reference TRBV5-1 and TRBJ1-2): KAGVTQTPRYLIKTRGQQVTLSCSPISGHRSVSWYQQTPGQGLQFLFEYFSETQRNKGNFPGRFSGRQFSNSRSEMNVSTLELGDSALYLCASSLGTGYYGYTFGSGTRLTVV.

V gene TRBV6-5 combines with J gene TRBJ1-4; D might be TRBD1 (5 bases). Germline V gene sequence: CDR1 MNHEY, CDR2 SVGAGI. The V and J ends lost 5 bases and 4 bases respectively, with 14 bases between them. This CDR3 has 15 residues. The CDR3 DNA reads as TGTGCCAGCAGTCTCAGGGCTCTTATTAATGAAAAACTGTTTTTT. It is translated as CASSLRALINEKLFF.

The rearrangement links TRBV4-1 to TRBJ2-7, with 7 bases aligning to TRBD2. V was clipped by 0 bases and J by 5 bases; unmatched bases: 7. Germline assignment: CDR1 MGHRA and CDR2 YSYEKL. The CDR3 loop spans 15 amino acids. The CDR3 nucleotides read TGCGCCAGCAGCCAAGAGGGGCGGGAGTACAACGAGCAGTACTTC. It is translated as CASSQEGREYNEQYF.

The CDR3 bases are TGTGCCAGCATGACAGGGCGCCGCGAGACCCAGTACTTC. Protein product: CASMTGRRETQYF. The V and J genes are TRBV2 and TRBJ2-5; 7 bases align to TRBD1. From germline, CDR1 is SNHLY and CDR2 FYNNEI. The CDR3 consists of 13 residues. V was pared by 7 bases and J by 5 bases, with 7 bases of the junction left unmatched. Variable domain in full (rest from reference TRBV2 and TRBJ2-5): EPEVTQTPSHQVTQMGQEVILRCVPISNHLYFYWYRQILGQKVEFLVSFYNNEISEKSEIFDDQFSVERPDGSNFTLKIRSTKLEDSAMYFCASMTGRRETQYFGPGTRLLVL.

The rearrangement joins TRBV2 to TRBJ2-7; TRBD1 aligns across 11 bases. With 6 bases clipped from V and 0 bases from J, the junction kept 4 bases outside the gene matches. This CDR3 is 15 amino acids long. Germline V gene lookup returns CDR1 SNHLY and CDR2 FYNNEI. The CDR3 is CASRGQGVPSYEQYF. In DNA, the CDR3 is TGTGCCAGCAGGGGACAGGGGGTACCCTCCTACGAGCAGTACTTC.

V is TRBV9 and J is TRBJ1-2; 8 nucleotides match TRBD1. The germline V gene encodes CDR1 SGDLS and CDR2 YYNGEE. The trim removed 7 bases at V and 5 bases at J, leaving 10 bases unmatched. This CDR3 has 14 residues. The CDR3 loop is CASSWTGQNYGYTF. DNA of the CDR3: TGTGCCAGCTCATGGACAGGGCAAAATTATGGCTACACCTTC. The complete variable domain, with remaining parts taken from reference TRBV9 and TRBJ1-2, reads DSGVTQTPKHLITATGQRVTLRCSPRSGDLSVYWYQQSLDQGLQFLIQYYNGEERAKGNILERFSAQQFPDLHSELNLSSLELGDSALYFCASSWTGQNYGYTFGSGTRLTVV.

The chain joins TRBV9 to TRBJ2-2; weak D call: TRBD2 (6 bases). Germline V gene data show CDR1 as SGDLS and CDR2 as YYNGEE. This CDR3 contains 14 residues. Trimming removed 3 bases from V and 5 bases from J, with 11 bases in between. CDR3 sequence (DNA): TGTGCCAGCAGCGCCTTTCGGGGGACCGGGGAGCTGTTTTTT. Translation: CASSAFRGTGELFF.

This rearrangement joins TRBV29-1 to TRBJ2-1; TRBD1 matches at 10 bases. Germline-derived CDR1 and CDR2 are SQVTM and ANQGSEA. Trimming removed 7 bases from V and 5 bases from J; junction bases left unmatched: 11. The CDR3 totals 15 residues. CDR3: CSGSLPGQGHNEQFF. CDR3 in DNA: TGCAGCGGCTCATTACCGGGACAGGGGCACAATGAGCAGTTCTTC.

The chain is built from TRBV7-2 and TRBJ1-1, with TRBD1 matching 9 bases. The germline gives CDR1 SGHTA, CDR2 FQGNSA. The CDR3 extends over 13 amino acids. V lost 3 bases to trimming and J lost 6 bases; unmatched junction nucleotides: 2. In DNA, the CDR3 is TGTGCCAGCAGCTTGTGGACAGGGGCTGAAGCTTTCTTT. Its protein is CASSLWTGAEAFF.

This chain uses TRBV27 with TRBJ1-5; 10 nucleotides line up with TRBD1. Germline V gene lookup returns CDR1 MNHEY and CDR2 SMNVEV (reference sequence). After removal of 6 bases from V and 3 bases from J, the junction contained 2 bases not matched to a gene. This CDR3 is 14 amino acids long. CDR3 sequence reads: CASRTGGYNQPQHF. The CDR3 DNA follows: TGTGCCAGCAGGACAGGGGGCTACAATCAGCCCCAGCATTTT.

The genes are TRBV5-6 and TRBJ1-6; D is possibly TRBD1 (5 bases). Trimming took off 4 bases at V and 0 bases at J, with 11 bases between the two ends. Germline V gene sequence: CDR1 SGHDT, CDR2 YYEEEE. CDR3 length: 16 residues. The CDR3 spells CASSRQIDSYNSPLHF. CDR3 sequence (DNA): TGTGCCAGCAGCCGACAGATAGACTCCTATAATTCACCCCTCCACTTT.

The chain carries TRBV29-1 and TRBJ1-1, with 9 bases lining up with TRBD1. V dropped 6 bases and J dropped 11; count of bases not matched to a gene: 10. CDR1 is SQVTM and CDR2 is ANQGSEA in the germline V gene. The CDR3 spans 12 residues. In DNA form, the CDR3 reads TGCAGCGTGGCCGAACAGGGGGCCAGGGCTTTCTTT. It yields the protein CSVAEQGARAFF.

The rearrangement joins TRBV11-3 to TRBJ2-1; 7 nucleotides agree with TRBD2. Looked up from germline, CDR1 is SGHNT and CDR2 is YENEEA. This CDR3 spans 14 amino acids. Trimming removed 2 bases from V and 5 bases from J; junction bases left unmatched: 3. CDR3 coding DNA: TGTGCCAGCAGCTTATCTAGCGGTGACAATGAGCAGTTCTTC. This codes for CASSLSSGDNEQFF.

CDR3 in amino acids: CASSTGLPYEQYV. The CDR3 nucleotides are TGTGCCAGCAGCACAGGGTTACCCTACGAGCAGTACGTC. The rearrangement links TRBV6-1 to TRBJ2-7; tentatively, D is TRBD1 (6 bases). CDR1 is MNHNS, CDR2 SASEGT, per germline. The CDR3 is made up of 13 amino acids. The V end lost 6 bases, the J end lost 2 bases, and 11 bases lay between the germline ends.

The gene calls are TRBV14 and TRBJ2-1; the D is unclear. The ends were cut back, 6 bases at V and 8 bases at J, with 20 bases in the middle. Germline CDR1 is SGHDN and CDR2 is FVKESK. The CDR3 has 15 residues. In DNA, the CDR3 is TGTGCCAGCAGTCGATTAGGAGTTCTTGGCGATGAGCAGTTCTTC. Protein sequence: CASSRLGVLGDEQFF.

V gene TRBV10-3 combines with J gene TRBJ2-2, with D unresolved. There are 17 residues in the CDR3. The germline V gene has CDR1 ENHRY and CDR2 SYGVKD. V was cut by 0 bases and J by 4 bases, with 15 bases left in between. The CDR3 bases are TGTGCCATCAGTGAGTCGGATGGCAGGATGATCACCGGGGAGCTGTTTTTT. Encoded protein: CAISESDGRMITGELFF.

The chain has TRBV29-1 and TRBJ2-1, with D tentatively TRBD2 (6 bases). Trimming stripped 4 bases from V and 5 bases from J, with 15 bases between. Germline V gene lookup returns CDR1 SQVTM and CDR2 ANQGSEA. There are 14 residues in the CDR3. The DNA for the CDR3 is TGCAGCGTTGTAACCGGGAGAGGAGACAATGAGCAGTTCTTC. Its protein is CSVVTGRGDNEQFF.

CDR3: CASRRTSGSDEQFF. CDR3 DNA sequence: TGTGCCAGCAGGCGGACTAGCGGGAGTGATGAGCAGTTCTTC. The rearrangement links TRBV7-8 to TRBJ2-1, with TRBD2 matching over 13 bases. The CDR3 is 14 residues long. Losses at the gene ends were 6 bases for V and 8 bases for J; bases not matched to a gene: 4. Per germline, CDR1 SGHVS and CDR2 FQNEAQ.

The chain employs TRBV5-5 and TRBJ2-5; TRBD2 aligns across 9 bases. Trimming took 4 bases from V and 4 from J; bases not matched to a gene: 8. Germline-derived CDR1 and CDR2 are SGHKS and YYEKEE (reference sequence). The length of the CDR3 is 15 residues. In DNA form, the CDR3 reads TGTGCCAGCAGCCCCCGAGGCGGGGGGGGAGAGACCCAGTACTTC. It is translated as CASSPRGGGGETQYF. The full variable domain, completed using reference TRBV5-5 and TRBJ2-5, is DAGVTQSPTHLIKTRGQQVTLRCSPISGHKSVSWYQQVLGQGPQFIFQYYEKEERGRGNFPDRFSARQFPNYSSELNVNALLLGDSALYLCASSPRGGGGETQYFGPGTRLLVL.

V and J are TRBV5-5 and TRBJ1-1; D might be TRBD1 (6 bases). Trimming stripped 3 bases from V and 5 bases from J, with 14 bases between. Germline lookup yields CDR1 SGHKS and CDR2 YYEKEE (reference sequence). This CDR3 is 14 amino acids long. CDR3 sequence: CASSWLPQGTEAFF. CDR3 sequence (DNA): TGTGCCAGCAGCTGGTTGCCACAGGGAACTGAAGCTTTCTTT.

The rearrangement joins TRBV7-2 to TRBJ2-7, with D maybe TRBD2 (6 bases). CDR1 and CDR2 (germline): SGHTA, FQGNSA. This CDR3 contains 15 residues. The V gene lost 0 bases and the J gene lost 2 bases, with 11 bases spanning the gap. The CDR3 nucleotides read TGTGCCAGCAGCTTAGCCGGGACTGATGCCTACGAGCAGTACTTC. This sequence encodes CASSLAGTDAYEQYF.

The gene calls are TRBV5-1 and TRBJ2-3; D is uncertain. The ends were cut back, 6 bases at V and 2 bases at J, with 7 bases in the middle. Germline CDR1 and CDR2: SGHRS and YFSETQ. This CDR3 contains 12 residues. The CDR3 is CASNNNTDTQYF. The CDR3 DNA is TGCGCCAGCAATAACAACACAGATACGCAGTATTTT.

The CDR3 region is CASSFARGRETQYF. In DNA form, the CDR3 reads TGTGCCAGCAGTTTCGCTCGCGGCCGGGAGACCCAGTACTTC. The chain recombines TRBV6-5 with TRBJ2-5, with D hard to call. The CDR3 contains 14 residues. From germline, CDR1 is MNHEY and CDR2 SVGAGI. Trimming stripped 4 bases from V and 5 bases from J, with 14 bases between.

The chain is built from TRBV10-3 and TRBJ2-7; TRBD2 might be the D (5 bases). Germline CDR1 and CDR2: ENHRY and SYGVKD. The V and J ends lost 8 bases and 2 bases respectively, with 10 bases between them. The CDR3 totals 12 residues. The CDR3 DNA is TGTGCCATCGGAGGCAGCACCTACGAGCAGTACGTC. It is translated as CAIGGSTYEQYV.